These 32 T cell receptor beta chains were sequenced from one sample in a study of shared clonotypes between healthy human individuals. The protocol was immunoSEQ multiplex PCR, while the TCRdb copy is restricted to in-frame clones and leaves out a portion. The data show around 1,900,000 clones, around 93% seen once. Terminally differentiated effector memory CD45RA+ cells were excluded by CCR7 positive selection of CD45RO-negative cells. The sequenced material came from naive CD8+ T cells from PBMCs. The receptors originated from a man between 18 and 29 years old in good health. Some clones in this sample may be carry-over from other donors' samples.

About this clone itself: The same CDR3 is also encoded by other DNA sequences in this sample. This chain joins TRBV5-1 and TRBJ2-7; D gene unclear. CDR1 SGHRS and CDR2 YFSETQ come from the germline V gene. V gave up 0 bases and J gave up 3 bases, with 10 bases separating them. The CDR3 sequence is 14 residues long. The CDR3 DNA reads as TGCGCCAGCAGCTTGGCCAGTGGCCTCTACGAGCAGTACTTC. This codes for CASSLASGLYEQYF.

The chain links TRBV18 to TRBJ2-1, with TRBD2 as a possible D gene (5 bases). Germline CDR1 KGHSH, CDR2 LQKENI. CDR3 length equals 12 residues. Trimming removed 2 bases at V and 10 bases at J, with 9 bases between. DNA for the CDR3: TGTGCCAGCTCACCAGCCGGCGGGGAGCAGTTCTTC. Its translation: CASSPAGGEQFF.

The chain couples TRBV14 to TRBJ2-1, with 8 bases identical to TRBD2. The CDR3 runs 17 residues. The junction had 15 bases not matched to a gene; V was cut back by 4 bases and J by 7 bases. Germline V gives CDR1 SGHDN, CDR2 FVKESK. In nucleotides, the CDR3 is TGTGCCAGCAGCCCATTCGGAGGGACTAGACGGCAGAATGAGCAGTTCTTC. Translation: CASSPFGGTRRQNEQFF. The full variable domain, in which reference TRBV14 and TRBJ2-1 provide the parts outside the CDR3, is EAGVTQFPSHSVIEKGQTVTLRCDPISGHDNLYWYRRVMGKEIKFLLHFVKESKQDESGMPNNRFLAERTGGTYSTLKVQPAELEDSGVYFCASSPFGGTRRQNEQFFGPGTRLTVL.

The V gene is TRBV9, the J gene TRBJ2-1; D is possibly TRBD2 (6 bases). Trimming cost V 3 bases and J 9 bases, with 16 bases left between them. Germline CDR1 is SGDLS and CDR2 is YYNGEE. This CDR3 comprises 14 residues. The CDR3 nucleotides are TGTGCCAGCAGCGCCGCGCGGGGACCCCTTGAGCAGTTCTTC. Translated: CASSAARGPLEQFF.

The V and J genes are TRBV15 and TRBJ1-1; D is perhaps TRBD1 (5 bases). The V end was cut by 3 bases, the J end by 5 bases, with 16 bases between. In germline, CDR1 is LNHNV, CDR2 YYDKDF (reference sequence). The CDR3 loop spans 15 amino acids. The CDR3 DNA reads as TGTGCCACCAGCAGCGAACGAGGGGCGCGGACTGAAGCTTTCTTT. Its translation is CATSSERGARTEAFF. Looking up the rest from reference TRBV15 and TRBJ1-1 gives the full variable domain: DAMVIQNPRYQVTQFGKPVTLSCSQTLNHNVMYWYQQKSSQAPKLLFHYYDKDFNNEADTPDNFQSRRPNTSFCFLDIRSPGLGDTAMYLCATSSERGARTEAFFGQGTRLTVV.

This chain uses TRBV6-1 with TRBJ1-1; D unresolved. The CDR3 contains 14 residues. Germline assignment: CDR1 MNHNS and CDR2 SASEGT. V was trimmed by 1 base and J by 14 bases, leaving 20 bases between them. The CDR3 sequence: CASSEEFAYTEGFF. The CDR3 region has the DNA TGTGCCAGCAGTGAAGAATTTGCATATACTGAAGGGTTCTTT.

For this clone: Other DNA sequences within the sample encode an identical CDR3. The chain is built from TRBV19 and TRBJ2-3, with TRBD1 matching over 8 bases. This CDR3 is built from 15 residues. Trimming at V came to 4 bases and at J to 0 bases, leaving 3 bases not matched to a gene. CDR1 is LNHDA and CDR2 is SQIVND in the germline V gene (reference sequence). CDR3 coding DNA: TGTGCCAGTAGTACCAGGACAGGGAGCACAGATACGCAGTATTTT. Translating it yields CASSTRTGSTDTQYF.

CDR3 bases: TGTGCCAGCAGTTTCCCGGGGGAGTTATTCGAGACCCAGTACTTC. Translated, it gives CASSFPGELFETQYF. The chain uses TRBV2 and TRBJ2-5, with D perhaps matching TRBD2 (6 bases). CDR1 SNHLY and CDR2 FYNNEI come from the germline V gene. V lost 5 bases to trimming and J lost 5 bases, with 18 bases between them. The CDR3 runs 15 residues. The whole variable domain, remainder taken from reference TRBV2 and TRBJ2-5, is EPEVTQTPSHQVTQMGQEVILRCVPISNHLYFYWYRQILGQKVEFLVSFYNNEISEKSEIFDDQFSVERPDGSNFTLKIRSTKLEDSAMYFCASSFPGELFETQYFGPGTRLLVL.

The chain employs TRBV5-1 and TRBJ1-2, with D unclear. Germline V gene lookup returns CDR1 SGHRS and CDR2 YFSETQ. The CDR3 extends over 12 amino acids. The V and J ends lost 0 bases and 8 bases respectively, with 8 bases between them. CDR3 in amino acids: CASSLGFEGYTF. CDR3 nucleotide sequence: TGCGCCAGCAGCTTGGGTTTTGAAGGCTACACCTTC.

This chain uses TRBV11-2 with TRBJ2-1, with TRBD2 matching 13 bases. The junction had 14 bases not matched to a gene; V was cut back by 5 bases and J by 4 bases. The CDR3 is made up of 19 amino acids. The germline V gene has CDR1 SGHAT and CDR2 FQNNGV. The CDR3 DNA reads TGTGCCAGCAGCCCGGGGACTAGCGGGAAAGGATCCCAATACAATGAGCAGTTCTTC. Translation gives CASSPGTSGKGSQYNEQFF.

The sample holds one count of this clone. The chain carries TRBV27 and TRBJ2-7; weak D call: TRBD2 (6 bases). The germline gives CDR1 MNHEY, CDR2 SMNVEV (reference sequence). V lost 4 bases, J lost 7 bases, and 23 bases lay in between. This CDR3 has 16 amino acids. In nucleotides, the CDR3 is TGTGCCAGCAGTTCCCTCGGACGGGGGAGGATGTGTGAGCAGTACTTC. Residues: CASSSLGRGRMCEQYF.

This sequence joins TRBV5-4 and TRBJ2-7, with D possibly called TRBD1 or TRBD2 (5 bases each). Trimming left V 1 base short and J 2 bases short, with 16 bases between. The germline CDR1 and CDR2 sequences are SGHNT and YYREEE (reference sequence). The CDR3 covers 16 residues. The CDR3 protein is CASSLRVNQGAYEQYF. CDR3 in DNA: TGTGCCAGCAGCTTGCGGGTTAACCAGGGAGCCTACGAGCAGTACTTC. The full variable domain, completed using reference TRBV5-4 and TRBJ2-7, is ETGVTQSPTHLIKTRGQQVTLRCSSQSGHNTVSWYQQALGQGPQFIFQYYREEENGRGNFPPRFSGLQFPNYSSELNVNALELDDSALYLCASSLRVNQGAYEQYFGPGTRLTVT.

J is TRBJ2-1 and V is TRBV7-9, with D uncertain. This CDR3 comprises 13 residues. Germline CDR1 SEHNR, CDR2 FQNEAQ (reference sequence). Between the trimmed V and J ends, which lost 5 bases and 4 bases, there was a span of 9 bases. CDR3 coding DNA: TGTGCCAGCAGCCCCAGCGAATACAATGAGCAGTTCTTC. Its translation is CASSPSEYNEQFF.

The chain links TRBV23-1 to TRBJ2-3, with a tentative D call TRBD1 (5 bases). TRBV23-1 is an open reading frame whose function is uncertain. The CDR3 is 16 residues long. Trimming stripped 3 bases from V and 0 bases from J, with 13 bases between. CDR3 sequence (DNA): TGCGCCAGCAGTCACTCCACAGGTGGCAGCACAGATACGCAGTATTTT. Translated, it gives CASSHSTGGSTDTQYF.

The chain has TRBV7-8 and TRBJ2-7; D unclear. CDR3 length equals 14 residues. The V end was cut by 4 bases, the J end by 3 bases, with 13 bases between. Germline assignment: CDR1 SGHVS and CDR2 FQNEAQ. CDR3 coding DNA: TGTGCCAGCAGCTCGCGAAAAAACCTCTACGAGCAGTACTTC. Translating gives CASSSRKNLYEQYF.

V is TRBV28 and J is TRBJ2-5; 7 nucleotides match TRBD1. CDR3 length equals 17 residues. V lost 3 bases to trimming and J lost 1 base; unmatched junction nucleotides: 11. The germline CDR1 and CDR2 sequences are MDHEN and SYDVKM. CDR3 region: CASSLEARDSRQETQYF. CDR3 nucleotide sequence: TGTGCCAGCAGTTTGGAGGCCCGGGACAGCCGCCAAGAGACCCAGTACTTC.

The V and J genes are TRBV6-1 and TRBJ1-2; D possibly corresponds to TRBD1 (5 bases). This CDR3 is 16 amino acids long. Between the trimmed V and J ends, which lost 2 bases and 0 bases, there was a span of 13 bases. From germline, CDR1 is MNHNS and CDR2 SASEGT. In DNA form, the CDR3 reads TGTGCCAGCAGTGAACAGGCAGGGATCTCTAACTATGGCTACACCTTC. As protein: CASSEQAGISNYGYTF.

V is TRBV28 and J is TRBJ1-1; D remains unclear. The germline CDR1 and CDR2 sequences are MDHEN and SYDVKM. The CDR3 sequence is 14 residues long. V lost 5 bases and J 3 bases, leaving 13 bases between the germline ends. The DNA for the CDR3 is TGTGCCAGCAGTCCCCGGGCCCGGGACACTGAAGCTTTCTTT. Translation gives CASSPRARDTEAFF. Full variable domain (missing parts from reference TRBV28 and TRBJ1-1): DVKVTQSSRYLVKRTGEKVFLECVQDMDHENMFWYRQDPGLGLRLIYFSYDVKMKEKGDIPEGYSVSREKKERFSLILESASTNQTSMYLCASSPRARDTEAFFGQGTRLTVV.

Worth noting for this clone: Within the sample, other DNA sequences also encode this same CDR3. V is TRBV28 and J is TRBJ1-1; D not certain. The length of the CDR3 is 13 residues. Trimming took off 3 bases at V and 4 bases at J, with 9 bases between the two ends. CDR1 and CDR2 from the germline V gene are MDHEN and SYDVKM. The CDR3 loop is CASSLGQITEAFF. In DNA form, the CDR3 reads TGTGCCAGCAGTTTGGGCCAGATCACTGAAGCTTTCTTT.

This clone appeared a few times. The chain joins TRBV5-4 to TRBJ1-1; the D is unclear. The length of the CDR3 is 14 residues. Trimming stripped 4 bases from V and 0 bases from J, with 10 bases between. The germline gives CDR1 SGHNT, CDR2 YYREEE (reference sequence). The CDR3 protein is CASSERRVNTEAFF. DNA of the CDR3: TGTGCCAGCAGCGAAAGACGGGTGAACACTGAAGCTTTCTTT.

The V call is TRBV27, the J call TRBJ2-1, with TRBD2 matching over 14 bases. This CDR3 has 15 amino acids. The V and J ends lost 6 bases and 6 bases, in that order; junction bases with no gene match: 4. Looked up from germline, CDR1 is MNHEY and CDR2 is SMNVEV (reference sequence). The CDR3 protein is CASRGLAGVLNEQFF. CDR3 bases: TGTGCCAGCAGGGGACTAGCGGGAGTCCTCAATGAGCAGTTCTTC.

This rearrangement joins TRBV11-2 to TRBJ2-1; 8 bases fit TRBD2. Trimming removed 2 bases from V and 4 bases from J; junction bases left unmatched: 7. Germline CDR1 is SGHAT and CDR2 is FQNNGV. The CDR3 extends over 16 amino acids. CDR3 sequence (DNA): TGTGCCAGCAGCTTACACCCTAGCGGGCCTTACAATGAGCAGTTCTTC. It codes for CASSLHPSGPYNEQFF.

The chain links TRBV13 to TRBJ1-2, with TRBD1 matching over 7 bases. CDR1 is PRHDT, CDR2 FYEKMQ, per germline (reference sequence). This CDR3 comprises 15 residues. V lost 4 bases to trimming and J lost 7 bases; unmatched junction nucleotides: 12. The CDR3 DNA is TGTGCCAGCAGCTCCCGGACAGGTTGGGTCCGTGGCTACACCTTC. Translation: CASSSRTGWVRGYTF.

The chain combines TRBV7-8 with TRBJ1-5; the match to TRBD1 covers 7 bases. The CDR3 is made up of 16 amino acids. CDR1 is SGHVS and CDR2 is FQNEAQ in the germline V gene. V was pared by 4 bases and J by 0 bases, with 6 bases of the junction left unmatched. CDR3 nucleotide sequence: TGTGCCAGCAGCTCACGGGGGACAGATAGCAATCAGCCCCAGCATTTT. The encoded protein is CASSSRGTDSNQPQHF.

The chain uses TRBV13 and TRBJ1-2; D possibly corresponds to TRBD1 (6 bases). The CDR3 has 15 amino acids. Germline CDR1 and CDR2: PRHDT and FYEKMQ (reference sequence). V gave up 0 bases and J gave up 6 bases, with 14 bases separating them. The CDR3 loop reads CASSLGLRGANGYTF. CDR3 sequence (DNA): TGTGCCAGCAGCTTAGGCCTTCGGGGGGCTAATGGCTACACCTTC.

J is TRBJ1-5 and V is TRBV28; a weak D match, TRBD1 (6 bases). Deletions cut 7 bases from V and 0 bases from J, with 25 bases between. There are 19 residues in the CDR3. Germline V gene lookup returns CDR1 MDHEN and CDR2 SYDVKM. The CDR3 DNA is TGTGCCAGCACCCCCGGGGGCAGGGGAGGGCTTTATAGCAATCAGCCCCAGCATTTT. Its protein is CASTPGGRGGLYSNQPQHF.

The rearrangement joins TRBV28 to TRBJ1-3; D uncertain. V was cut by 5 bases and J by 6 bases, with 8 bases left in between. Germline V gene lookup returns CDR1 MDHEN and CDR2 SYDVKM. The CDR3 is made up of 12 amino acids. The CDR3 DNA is TGTGCCAGCAGTGAGAGGAAAAACACCATATATTTT. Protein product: CASSERKNTIYF.

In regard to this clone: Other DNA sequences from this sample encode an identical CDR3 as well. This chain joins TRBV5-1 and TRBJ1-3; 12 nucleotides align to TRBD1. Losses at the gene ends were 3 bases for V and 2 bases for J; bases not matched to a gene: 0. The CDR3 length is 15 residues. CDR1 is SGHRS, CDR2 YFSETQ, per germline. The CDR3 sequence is CASSWDRGPGNTIYF. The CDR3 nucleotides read TGCGCCAGCAGCTGGGACAGGGGGCCTGGAAACACCATATATTTT.

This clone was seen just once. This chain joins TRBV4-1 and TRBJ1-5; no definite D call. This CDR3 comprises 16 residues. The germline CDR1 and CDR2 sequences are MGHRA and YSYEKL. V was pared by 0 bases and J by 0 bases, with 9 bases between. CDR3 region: CASSQDAGYSNQPQHF. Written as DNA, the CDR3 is TGCGCCAGCAGCCAAGATGCGGGATATAGCAATCAGCCCCAGCATTTT.

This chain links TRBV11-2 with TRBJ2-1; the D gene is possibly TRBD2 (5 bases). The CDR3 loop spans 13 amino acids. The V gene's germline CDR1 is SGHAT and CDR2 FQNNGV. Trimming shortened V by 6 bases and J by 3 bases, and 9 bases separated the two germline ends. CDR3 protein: CASRPGGYNEQFF. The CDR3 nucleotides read TGTGCCAGCAGGCCTGGAGGCTACAATGAGCAGTTCTTC.

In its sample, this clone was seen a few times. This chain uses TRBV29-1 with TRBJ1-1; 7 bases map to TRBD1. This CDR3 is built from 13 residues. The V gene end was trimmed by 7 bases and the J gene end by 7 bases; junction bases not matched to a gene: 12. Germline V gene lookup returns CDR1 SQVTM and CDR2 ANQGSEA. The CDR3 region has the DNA TGCAGCGCCTCCGACAGGGAAGGCGGTGAAGCTTTCTTT. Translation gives CSASDREGGEAFF. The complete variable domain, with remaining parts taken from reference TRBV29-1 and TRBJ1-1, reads SAVISQKPSRDICQRGTSLTIQCQVDSQVTMMFWYRQQPGQSLTLIATANQGSEATYESGFVIDKFPISRPNLTFSTLTVSNMSPEDSSIYLCSASDREGGEAFFGQGTRLTVV.

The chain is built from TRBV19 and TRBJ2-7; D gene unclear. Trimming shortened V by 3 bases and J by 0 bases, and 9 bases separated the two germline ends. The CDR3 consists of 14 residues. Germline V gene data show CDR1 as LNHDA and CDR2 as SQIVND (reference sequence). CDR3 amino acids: CASSIRESSYEQYF. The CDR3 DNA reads TGTGCCAGTAGTATCCGCGAAAGCTCCTACGAGCAGTACTTC.